This passage covers 18 T cell receptor beta chains from one sample sequenced in a study of cytomegalovirus exposure and HLA in healthy donors. It was with 60 Vbeta and 13 Jbeta primers that the PCR ran. TCRdb keeps only in-frame clones here, not all; method: immunoSEQ multiplex PCR. In the table there are 160,000 or so clones, about 84% of which are singletons. Sequenced material: PBMCs. These receptor sequences come from a man aged 45 to 65 in good health and CMV-seropositive.

The V call is TRBV30, the J call TRBJ2-3; a possible D gene is TRBD2 (5 bases). The V and J ends lost 4 bases and 1 base respectively, with 12 bases between them. Germline CDR1 GTSNPN, CDR2 SVGIG (reference sequence). This CDR3 comprises 14 residues. For the CDR3, the DNA is TGTGCCTGGACCGGCAGGCGGGGCACAGATACGCAGTATTTT. Its translation: CAWTGRRGTDTQYF.

The chain couples TRBV4-3 to TRBJ2-3; the match to TRBD2 covers 9 bases. Germline V gives CDR1 LGHNA, CDR2 YSLEER. The V and J ends lost 2 bases and 6 bases, in that order; junction bases with no gene match: 9. The CDR3 is 16 amino acids. The CDR3 protein is CASSQLGAGGGDTQYF. The CDR3 DNA sequence: TGCGCCAGCAGCCAACTGGGAGCGGGAGGCGGTGATACGCAGTATTTT.

The V gene is TRBV6-5, the J gene TRBJ1-2, with D maybe TRBD1 (5 bases). V lost 0 bases to trimming and J lost 8 bases, with 16 bases between them. Germline V CDR1 and CDR2: MNHEY, SVGAGI. The CDR3 consists of 15 residues. CDR3 bases: TGTGCCAGCAGTTACTCGACGGGGGGAATGAGCGGCTACACCTTC. Protein product: CASSYSTGGMSGYTF.

This chain connects TRBV21-1 to TRBJ1-1; the D call of TRBD1 is as the table states it, not checked on the DNA. TRBV21-1 is a documented pseudogene. This CDR3 spans 14 amino acids. CDR3 amino acids: CASSIVGVYTEAFF. CDR3 sequence (DNA): TGTGCCAGCAGCATCGTAGGGGTGTACACTGAAGCTTTCTTT.

The chain is built from TRBV5-4 and TRBJ1-1; D possibly corresponds to TRBD1 (5 bases). V was trimmed by 1 base and J by 3 bases, leaving 10 bases between them. Germline values: CDR1 SGHNT, CDR2 YYREEE (reference sequence). CDR3 length equals 14 residues. The CDR3 region is CASSLNQGHTEAFF. CDR3 bases: TGTGCCAGCAGCTTGAATCAGGGCCACACTGAAGCTTTCTTT.

This clone has a handful of counts. This rearrangement joins TRBV18 to TRBJ2-1; a possible D gene is TRBD1 (6 bases). The germline CDR1 and CDR2 sequences are KGHSH and LQKENI. The V end was cut by 6 bases, the J end by 6 bases, with 18 bases between. This CDR3 has 15 residues. This chain's CDR3 is CASSLGQRFSNEQFF. CDR3 coding DNA: TGTGCCAGCTCCCTCGGACAGAGGTTCTCCAATGAGCAGTTCTTC. Filled out from reference TRBV18 and TRBJ2-1, the complete variable domain reads NAGVMQNPRHLVRRRGQEARLRCSPMKGHSHVYWYRQLPEEGLKFMVYLQKENIIDESGMPKERFSAEFPKEGPSILRIQQVVRGDSAAYFCASSLGQRFSNEQFFGPGTRLTVL.

The genes are TRBV28 and TRBJ1-5; no reliable D call. The V and J ends lost 1 base and 7 bases respectively, with 14 bases between them. This CDR3 has 15 residues. Germline V lookup: CDR1 MDHEN, CDR2 SYDVKM. The chain's CDR3 is CASSLSAGHGQPQHF. The CDR3 coding sequence is TGTGCCAGCAGTTTATCAGCTGGGCATGGACAGCCCCAGCATTTT. The full variable domain, in which reference TRBV28 and TRBJ1-5 provide the parts outside the CDR3, is DVKVTQSSRYLVKRTGEKVFLECVQDMDHENMFWYRQDPGLGLRLIYFSYDVKMKEKGDIPEGYSVSREKKERFSLILESASTNQTSMYLCASSLSAGHGQPQHFGDGTRLSIL.

The rearrangement links TRBV7-2 to TRBJ2-2; 12 bases are shared with TRBD2. Germline lookup yields CDR1 SGHTA and CDR2 FQGNSA. V dropped 5 bases and J dropped 5; count of bases not matched to a gene: 9. This CDR3 region has 17 residues. The CDR3 coding sequence is TGTGCCAGCAGCCAGACCCTAGCGGGAGGGCGGACCGGGGAGCTGTTTTTT. Amino acid sequence: CASSQTLAGGRTGELFF.

The genes are TRBV7-9 and TRBJ1-1; the match to TRBD1 covers 12 bases. CDR1 is SEHNR and CDR2 is FQNEAQ in the germline V gene (reference sequence). The ends lost 2 bases at V and 5 bases at J; junction bases unmatched: 3. The CDR3 has 15 amino acids. CDR3 bases: TGTGCCAGCAGCTTAAGGGACAGGGGGCTAACTGAAGCTTTCTTT. This encodes CASSLRDRGLTEAFF.

Only a few counts were recorded for this clone. The chain combines TRBV6-5 with TRBJ2-3; 8 positions match TRBD2. The germline V gene has CDR1 MNHEY and CDR2 SVGAGI. V shed 5 bases, J shed 2 bases, and the junction held 6 bases outside the gene matches. This CDR3 is 15 amino acids long. The CDR3 region is CASSAGGGHTDTQYF. The CDR3 DNA reads TGTGCCAGCAGTGCCGGGGGGGGGCACACAGATACGCAGTATTTT.

This chain's CDR3 is CASTPGGLGNTEAFF. The CDR3 DNA follows: TGCGCCAGCACCCCAGGGGGGCTTGGGAACACTGAAGCTTTCTTT. V gene TRBV5-1 combines with J gene TRBJ1-1, with TRBD1 identical over 7 bases. In germline, CDR1 is SGHRS, CDR2 YFSETQ. With 6 bases clipped from V and 1 base from J, the junction kept 9 bases outside the gene matches. The CDR3 covers 15 residues.

This clone has only one observation. V is TRBV6-5 and J is TRBJ1-2; TRBD1 matches at 7 bases. CDR3 length equals 13 residues. J lost 4 bases, V lost 2 bases, and 1 base had no gene match. The germline V gene has CDR1 MNHEY and CDR2 SVGAGI. CDR3 DNA: TGTGCCAGCAGTTACGGGACAGTCTATGGCTACACCTTC. Translation: CASSYGTVYGYTF.

The V and J genes are TRBV5-6 and TRBJ2-5, with 12 bases matching TRBD1. The ends lost 4 bases at V and 6 bases at J; junction bases unmatched: 13. The germline V gene has CDR1 SGHDT and CDR2 YYEEEE. The CDR3 contains 17 residues. CDR3 amino acids: CASSRDRGRFRWQTQYF. CDR3 nucleotide sequence: TGTGCCAGCAGCCGGGACAGGGGGCGATTTAGGTGGCAGACCCAGTACTTC.

V and J are TRBV4-3 and TRBJ2-1; TRBD2 matches 12 bases. The CDR3 is 16 amino acids. V dropped 4 bases and J dropped 6; count of bases not matched to a gene: 7. The germline gives CDR1 LGHNA, CDR2 YSLEER. CDR3 protein: CASSRGLAGLGNEQFF. CDR3 DNA sequence: TGCGCCAGCAGCCGAGGACTAGCGGGATTAGGCAATGAGCAGTTCTTC.

This clone was detected only once. The chain recombines TRBV5-4 with TRBJ2-7; the match to TRBD1 covers 7 bases. The CDR3 length is 13 residues. The junction had 5 bases not matched to a gene; V was cut back by 3 bases and J by 5 bases. Looked up from germline, CDR1 is SGHNT and CDR2 is YYREEE (reference sequence). In DNA form, the CDR3 reads TGTGCCAGCAGCTCATACGACAGGGACGAGCAGTACTTC. Protein: CASSSYDRDEQYF.

The chain links TRBV7-8 to TRBJ2-2, with 13 nucleotides matching TRBD2. This CDR3 has 18 residues. In germline, CDR1 is SGHVS, CDR2 FQNEAQ. V was clipped by 0 bases and J by 4 bases; unmatched bases: 5. The CDR3 region is CASSLALTSGRATGELFF. CDR3 coding DNA: TGTGCCAGCAGCTTAGCTCTAACTAGCGGGAGGGCCACCGGGGAGCTGTTTTTT. Complete variable domain (other parts from reference TRBV7-8 and TRBJ2-2): GAGVSQSPRYKVAKRGQDVALRCDPISGHVSLFWYQQALGQGPEFLTYFQNEAQLDKSGLPSDRFFAERPEGSVSTLKIQRTQQEDSAVYLCASSLALTSGRATGELFFGEGSRLTVL.

This chain connects TRBV11-2 to TRBJ2-5, with 8 bases matching TRBD2. V lost 5 bases to trimming and J lost 1 base; unmatched junction nucleotides: 9. CDR3 length equals 16 residues. Germline CDR1 is SGHAT and CDR2 is FQNNGV. CDR3 sequence: CASSRLVAGLQETQYF. CDR3 nucleotides: TGTGCCAGCAGCCGACTTGTAGCGGGACTCCAAGAGACCCAGTACTTC.

The chain combines TRBV6-1 with TRBJ1-5, with D tentatively TRBD1 (5 bases). V was trimmed by 3 bases and J by 3 bases, leaving 9 bases between them. The CDR3 runs 14 residues. Germline V gives CDR1 MNHNS, CDR2 SASEGT. CDR3 nucleotide sequence: TGTGCCAGCAGTGATGGGGGGAACAATCAGCCCCAGCATTTT. Residues: CASSDGGNNQPQHF.